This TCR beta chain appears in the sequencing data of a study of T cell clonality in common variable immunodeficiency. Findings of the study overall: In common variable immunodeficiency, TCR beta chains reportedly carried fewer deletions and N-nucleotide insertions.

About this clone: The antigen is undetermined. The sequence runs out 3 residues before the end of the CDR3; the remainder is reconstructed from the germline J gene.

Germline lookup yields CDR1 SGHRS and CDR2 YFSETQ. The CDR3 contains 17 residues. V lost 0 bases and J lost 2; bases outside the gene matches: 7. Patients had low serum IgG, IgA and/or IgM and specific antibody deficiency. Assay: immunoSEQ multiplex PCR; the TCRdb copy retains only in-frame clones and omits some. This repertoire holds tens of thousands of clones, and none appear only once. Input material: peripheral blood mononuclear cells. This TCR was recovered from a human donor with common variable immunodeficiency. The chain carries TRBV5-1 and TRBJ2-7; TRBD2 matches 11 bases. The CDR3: CASSLATSGGHTYEQYF. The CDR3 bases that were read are TGCGCCAGCAGCTTGGCTACTAGCGGGGGCCATACCTACGAG.